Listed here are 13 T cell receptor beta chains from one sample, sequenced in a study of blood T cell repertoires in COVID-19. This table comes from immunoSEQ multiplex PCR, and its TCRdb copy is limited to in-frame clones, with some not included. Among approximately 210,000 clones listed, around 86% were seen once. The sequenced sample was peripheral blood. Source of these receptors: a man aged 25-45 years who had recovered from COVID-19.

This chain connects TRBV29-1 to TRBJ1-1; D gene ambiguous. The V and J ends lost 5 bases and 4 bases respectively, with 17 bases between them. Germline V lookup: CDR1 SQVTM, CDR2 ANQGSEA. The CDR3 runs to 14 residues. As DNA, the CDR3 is TGCAGCGTTCATTCGGAGGCAACTACCACTGAAGCTTTCTTT. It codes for CSVHSEATTTEAFF.

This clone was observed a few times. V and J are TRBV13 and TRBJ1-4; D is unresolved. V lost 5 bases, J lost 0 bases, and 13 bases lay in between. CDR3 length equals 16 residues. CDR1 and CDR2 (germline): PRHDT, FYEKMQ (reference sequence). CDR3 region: CASSAREYPTNEKLFF. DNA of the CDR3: TGTGCCAGCAGCGCCCGGGAGTATCCAACTAATGAAAAACTGTTTTTT.

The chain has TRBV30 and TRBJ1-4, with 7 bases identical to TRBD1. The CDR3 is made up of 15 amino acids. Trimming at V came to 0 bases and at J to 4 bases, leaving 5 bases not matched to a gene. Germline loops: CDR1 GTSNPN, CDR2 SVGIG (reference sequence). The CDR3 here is CAWSVDRVNNEKLFF. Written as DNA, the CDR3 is TGTGCCTGGAGTGTCGACAGGGTAAATAATGAAAAACTGTTTTTT. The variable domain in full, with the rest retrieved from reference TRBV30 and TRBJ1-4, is SQTIHQWPATLVQPVGSPLSLECTVEGTSNPNLYWYRQAAGRGLQLLFYSVGIGQISSEVPQNLSASRPQDRQFILSSKKLLLSDSGFYLCAWSVDRVNNEKLFFGSGTQLSVL.

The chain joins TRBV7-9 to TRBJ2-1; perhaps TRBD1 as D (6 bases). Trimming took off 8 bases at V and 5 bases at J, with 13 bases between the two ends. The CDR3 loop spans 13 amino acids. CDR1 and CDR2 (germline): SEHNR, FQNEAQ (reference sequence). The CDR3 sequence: CASLFSGDNEQFF. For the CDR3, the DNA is TGTGCCAGCCTATTCTCAGGGGACAATGAGCAGTTCTTC. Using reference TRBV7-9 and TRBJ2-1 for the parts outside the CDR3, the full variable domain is DTGVSQNPRHKITKRGQNVTFRCDPISEHNRLYWYRQTLGQGPEFLTYFQNEAQLEKSRLLSDRFSAERPKGSFSTLEIQRTEQGDSAMYLCASLFSGDNEQFFGPGTRLTVL.

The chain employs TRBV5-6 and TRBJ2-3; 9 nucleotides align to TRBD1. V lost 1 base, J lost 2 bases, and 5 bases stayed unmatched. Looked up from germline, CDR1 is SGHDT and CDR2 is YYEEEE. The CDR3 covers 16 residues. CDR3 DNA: TGTGCCAGCAGCTTGAGGACAGGGGAGATCACAGATACGCAGTATTTT. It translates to CASSLRTGEITDTQYF.

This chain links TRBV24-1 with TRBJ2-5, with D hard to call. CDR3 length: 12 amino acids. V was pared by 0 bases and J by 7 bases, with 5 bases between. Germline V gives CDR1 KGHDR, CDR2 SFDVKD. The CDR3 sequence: CATSDLQWTQYF. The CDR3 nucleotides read TGTGCCACCAGTGATTTGCAGTGGACCCAGTACTTC.

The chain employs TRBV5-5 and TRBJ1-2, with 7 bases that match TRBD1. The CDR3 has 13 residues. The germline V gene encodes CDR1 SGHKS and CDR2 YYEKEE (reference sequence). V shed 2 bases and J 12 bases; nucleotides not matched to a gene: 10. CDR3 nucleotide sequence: TGTGCCAGCAGCTTACAAGCTAAGACAGGGAACACCTTC. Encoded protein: CASSLQAKTGNTF.

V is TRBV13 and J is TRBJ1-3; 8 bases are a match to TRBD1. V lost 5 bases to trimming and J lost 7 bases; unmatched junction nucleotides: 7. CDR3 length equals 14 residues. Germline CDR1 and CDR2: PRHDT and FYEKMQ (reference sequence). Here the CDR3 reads CASSQTNRGNTIYF. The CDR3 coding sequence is TGTGCCAGCAGCCAAACCAACAGGGGGAACACCATATATTTT.

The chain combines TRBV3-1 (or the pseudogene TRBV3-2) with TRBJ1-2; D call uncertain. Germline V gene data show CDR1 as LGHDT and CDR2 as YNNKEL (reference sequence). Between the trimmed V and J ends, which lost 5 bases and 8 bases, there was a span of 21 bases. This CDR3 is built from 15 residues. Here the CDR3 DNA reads TGTGCCAGCAGCTATACCGGGAACCGGGCGGGGGGCTACACCTTC. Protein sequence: CASSYTGNRAGGYTF.

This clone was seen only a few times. The CDR3 loop is CAISSVYLDRPHQPQHF. The CDR3 DNA sequence: TGTGCCATCAGTTCGGTTTATTTAGACAGGCCTCATCAGCCCCAGCATTTT. The V gene is TRBV10-3, the J gene TRBJ1-5, with D possibly matching TRBD1 (6 bases). V was pared by 5 bases and J by 5 bases, with 22 bases between. The CDR3 is made up of 17 amino acids. Germline lookup yields CDR1 ENHRY and CDR2 SYGVKD.

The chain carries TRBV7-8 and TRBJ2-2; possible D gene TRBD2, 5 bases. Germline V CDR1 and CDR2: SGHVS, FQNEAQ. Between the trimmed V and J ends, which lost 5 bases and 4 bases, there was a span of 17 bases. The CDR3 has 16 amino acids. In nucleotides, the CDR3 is TGTGCCAGCAGCCCAGAGGGTTTCGGTGTCACCGGGGAGCTGTTTTTT. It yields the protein CASSPEGFGVTGELFF. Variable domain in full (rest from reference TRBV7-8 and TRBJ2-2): GAGVSQSPRYKVAKRGQDVALRCDPISGHVSLFWYQQALGQGPEFLTYFQNEAQLDKSGLPSDRFFAERPEGSVSTLKIQRTQQEDSAVYLCASSPEGFGVTGELFFGEGSRLTVL.

The CDR3 region has the DNA TGCAGCGTTGAAGGACGGGTGACAGGGCGCGAGCAGTACTTC. It yields the protein CSVEGRVTGREQYF. The chain uses TRBV29-1 and TRBJ2-7; 7 positions agree with TRBD1. Trimming took 1 base from V and 6 from J; bases not matched to a gene: 9. Per germline, CDR1 SQVTM and CDR2 ANQGSEA. This CDR3 has 14 amino acids.

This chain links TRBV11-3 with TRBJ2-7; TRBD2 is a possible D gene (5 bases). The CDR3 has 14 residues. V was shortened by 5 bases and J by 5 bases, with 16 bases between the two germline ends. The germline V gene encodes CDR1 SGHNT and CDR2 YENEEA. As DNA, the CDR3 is TGTGCCAGCAGCCCCCCGGACGGGGTGAACGAGCAGTACTTC. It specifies CASSPPDGVNEQYF.